These 28 T cell receptor beta chains were all obtained from the same sample, sequenced in a study of blood T cell repertoires in COVID-19. The method was immunoSEQ multiplex PCR; TCRdb's version includes in-frame clones alone and lacks a portion of them. The table includes around 23,000 clones, 65% to 90% detected once. The specimen sequenced was peripheral blood. Receptors originate from a human donor with acute or convalescent COVID-19. The donor label of this sample is uncertain.

The chain combines TRBV3-1 (or the pseudogene TRBV3-2) with TRBJ2-6; no clear D. V lost 0 bases, J lost 0 bases, and 6 bases lay in between. Germline values: CDR1 LGHDT, CDR2 YNNKEL (reference sequence). This CDR3 contains 16 residues. CDR3 bases: TGTGCCAGCAGCCAAGAGTCTCTCTCTGGGGCCAACGTCCTGACTTTC. This encodes CASSQESLSGANVLTF.

The rearrangement joins TRBV7-8 to TRBJ2-2; perhaps TRBD1 as D (6 bases). This CDR3 has 15 amino acids. Trimming removed 5 bases at V and 1 base at J, with 11 bases between. Germline CDR1 reads SGHVS; CDR2 reads FQNEAQ. CDR3 region: CASSLPGQNTGELFF. The CDR3 DNA follows: TGTGCCAGCAGCCTTCCGGGACAGAACACCGGGGAGCTGTTTTTT.

V is TRBV9 and J is TRBJ2-2, with 11 bases fitting TRBD2. Trimming cost V 0 bases and J 4 bases; bases outside gene matches: 5. The CDR3 spans 17 residues. Germline V gene data show CDR1 as SGDLS and CDR2 as YYNGEE. CDR3 sequence (DNA): TGTGCCAGCAGCGTAGGCCCGACTAGCGGGGTCACCGGGGAGCTGTTTTTT. Protein: CASSVGPTSGVTGELFF.

The chain carries TRBV6-1 and TRBJ1-2, with TRBD1 as a possible D gene (6 bases). The CDR3 spans 15 residues. CDR1 MNHNS and CDR2 SASEGT come from the germline V gene. V lost 0 bases to trimming and J lost 8 bases, with 16 bases between them. CDR3 DNA sequence: TGTGCCAGCAGTGAAGCGGGGGCACAACCAGTAGGCTACACCTTC. Translation gives CASSEAGAQPVGYTF.

This clone was seen more than once but under ten times. This sequence joins TRBV5-6 and TRBJ2-7, with 7 bases aligning to TRBD1. CDR1 is SGHDT, CDR2 YYEEEE, per germline. V lost 4 bases to trimming and J lost 3 bases; unmatched junction nucleotides: 7. The CDR3 covers 14 residues. The CDR3 region is CASSPGQRHYEQYF. The CDR3 region has the DNA TGTGCCAGCAGCCCGGGACAGAGACACTACGAGCAGTACTTC.

The chain employs TRBV30 and TRBJ2-5; D perhaps matches TRBD2 (6 bases). V was pared by 3 bases and J by 3 bases, with 8 bases between. CDR1 is GTSNPN, CDR2 SVGIG, per germline (reference sequence). The CDR3 length is 12 residues. CDR3 in DNA: TGTGCCTGGAGCCGGGGGAAAGAGACCCAGTACTTC. It codes for CAWSRGKETQYF.

The chain carries TRBV3-1 (or the pseudogene TRBV3-2) and TRBJ2-5; no reliable D call. V was cut by 1 base and J by 2 bases, with 14 bases left in between. The CDR3 loop spans 16 amino acids. Germline V gene data show CDR1 as LGHDT and CDR2 as YNNKEL (reference sequence). In nucleotides, the CDR3 is TGTGCCAGCAGCCAAGGTCCCTCTTCCGGTCAAGAGACCCAGTACTTC. Its protein is CASSQGPSSGQETQYF.

The chain joins TRBV28 to TRBJ1-4, with D unclear. The ends were cut back, 2 bases at V and 7 bases at J, with 8 bases in the middle. The germline gives CDR1 MDHEN, CDR2 SYDVKM. The CDR3 loop spans 13 amino acids. The CDR3 sequence is CASSLINSEKLFF. CDR3 DNA: TGTGCCAGCAGTTTAATTAACTCTGAAAAACTGTTTTTT.

V and J are TRBV5-8 and TRBJ2-1; D may be TRBD2 (6 bases). V lost 2 bases and J 7 bases, leaving 13 bases between the germline ends. CDR3 length: 14 residues. CDR1 is SGHTS, CDR2 YDEGEE, per germline. The CDR3 bases are TGTGCCAGCAGCTTCGGCGGGGTTGGGAATGAGCAGTTCTTC. Amino acids: CASSFGGVGNEQFF.

The gene calls are TRBV5-1 and TRBJ1-2; perhaps TRBD1 as D (5 bases). The CDR3 loop spans 14 amino acids. Trimming took off 0 bases at V and 8 bases at J, with 14 bases between the two ends. The V gene's germline CDR1 is SGHRS and CDR2 YFSETQ. Here the CDR3 reads CASSLEGREYGYTF. The CDR3 DNA reads as TGCGCCAGCAGCTTGGAGGGGCGGGAATACGGCTACACCTTC.

This chain connects TRBV9 to TRBJ2-1; 13 bases fit TRBD2. The CDR3 totals 16 residues. The trim removed 3 bases at V and 10 bases at J, leaving 10 bases unmatched. Germline CDR1 is SGDLS and CDR2 is YYNGEE. The CDR3 bases are TGTGCCAGCAGCGCCACCGGGACTAGCGGGGATTGGGAGCAGTTCTTC. Translating gives CASSATGTSGDWEQFF.

V and J are TRBV6-5 and TRBJ2-2, with a weak D call TRBD1 (6 bases). This CDR3 contains 15 residues. Germline V gene lookup returns CDR1 MNHEY and CDR2 SVGAGI. Trimming took 6 bases from V and 6 from J, leaving 17 bases between them. The CDR3 region has the DNA TGTGCCAGCAGGGGCACAGGGTTTCTGGCCGGGGAGCTGTTTTTT. This translates into CASRGTGFLAGELFF.

Only a few counts were recorded for this clone. V is TRBV29-1 and J is TRBJ2-7, with 14 bases identical to TRBD2. Germline V lookup: CDR1 SQVTM, CDR2 ANQGSEA. The CDR3 is 15 residues long. V trimming: 7 bases; J trimming: 5 bases; junction bases outside the gene matches: 10. The CDR3 nucleotides read TGCAGCGCAAAAGGGACTAGCGGGAGCGACAACGAGCAGTACTTC. Its translation is CSAKGTSGSDNEQYF.

The J gene is TRBJ1-6, the V gene TRBV6-6, with 9 positions matching TRBD1. Per the germline V gene, CDR1 is MNHNY and CDR2 is SVGAGI (reference sequence). V trimming: 7 bases; J trimming: 1 base; junction bases outside the gene matches: 5. CDR3 size: 16 residues. In DNA, the CDR3 is TGTGCCAGCACAAAACAGGGGGCTTCCTATAATTCACCCCTCCACTTT. Its translation is CASTKQGASYNSPLHF.

This clone was detected a few times. CDR3: CASSLEVGKAGGVNEQFF. CDR3 DNA: TGTGCCAGCAGCTTAGAGGTCGGAAAAGCGGGGGGTGTTAATGAGCAGTTCTTC. The chain carries TRBV7-2 and TRBJ2-1; 9 bases are shared with TRBD2. Trimming at V came to 1 base and at J to 7 bases, leaving 14 bases not matched to a gene. Germline V lookup: CDR1 SGHTA, CDR2 FQGNSA. This CDR3 spans 18 amino acids.

The chain carries TRBV11-2 and TRBJ1-1; no reliable D call. The CDR3 sequence is 15 residues long. CDR1 is SGHAT and CDR2 is FQNNGV in the germline V gene. V lost 0 bases to trimming and J lost 3 bases, with 11 bases between them. In nucleotides, the CDR3 is TGTGCCAGCAGCTTAGACTTGGAGGGTGACACTGAAGCTTTCTTT. Translating gives CASSLDLEGDTEAFF.

CDR3 amino acids: CAISEEGLSGNTIYF. CDR3 DNA sequence: TGTGCCATCAGTGAAGAGGGTCTCTCTGGAAACACCATATATTTT. The chain employs TRBV10-3 and TRBJ1-3; D call uncertain. V was clipped by 3 bases and J by 0 bases, with 9 bases between them. Germline loops: CDR1 ENHRY, CDR2 SYGVKD. CDR3 length: 15 residues.

The chain couples TRBV30 to TRBJ2-3; 10 bases fit TRBD1. The CDR3 is 15 amino acids. The germline CDR1 and CDR2 sequences are GTSNPN and SVGIG (reference sequence). Losses at the gene ends were 2 bases for V and 3 bases for J; bases not matched to a gene: 5. The chain's CDR3 is CAWSPRDRGTDTQYF. For the CDR3, the DNA is TGTGCCTGGAGTCCACGGGACAGGGGAACAGATACGCAGTATTTT.

The chain employs TRBV6-5 and TRBJ2-1; 10 nucleotides align to TRBD1. CDR1 is MNHEY and CDR2 is SVGAGI in the germline V gene. The V gene end was trimmed by 5 bases and the J gene end by 5 bases; junction bases not matched to a gene: 6. CDR3 size: 15 residues. As DNA, the CDR3 is TGTGCCAGCAGTAACCGGGACAGGGGAAACAATGAGCAGTTCTTC. This encodes CASSNRDRGNNEQFF.

This clone came up a few times. The CDR3 bases are TGTGCCAACGATCCTGGGACAGGGGGCTTTTATGGCTACACCTTC. This gives the protein CANDPGTGGFYGYTF. The J gene is TRBJ1-2, the V gene TRBV7-6, with 12 bases identical to TRBD1. CDR3 size: 15 residues. J was trimmed by 5 bases and V by 10 bases; bases with no gene match: 11. Germline loops: CDR1 SGHVS, CDR2 FNYEAQ.

V is TRBV10-3 and J is TRBJ2-7, with D perhaps matching TRBD1 (6 bases). Germline CDR1 is ENHRY and CDR2 is SYGVKD. V dropped 2 bases and J dropped 7 bases, with 12 bases sitting between them. CDR3 size: 13 residues. CDR3 sequence: CAISEDRSREQYF. The CDR3 DNA reads as TGTGCCATCAGTGAGGACAGGTCTCGGGAGCAGTACTTC.

This clone showed up just a few times. This CDR3 is CASSPTRGQPQHF. CDR3 DNA sequence: TGTGCCAGCAGTCCGACGAGAGGACAGCCCCAGCATTTT. This rearrangement joins TRBV6-5 to TRBJ1-5; D is uncertain. Germline V CDR1 and CDR2: MNHEY, SVGAGI. Deletions cut 5 bases from V and 7 bases from J, with 12 bases between. This CDR3 contains 13 residues.

This clone has a single count. This chain connects TRBV5-1 to TRBJ2-1; weak D call: TRBD1 (6 bases). Germline CDR1 reads SGHRS; CDR2 reads YFSETQ. This CDR3 has 16 residues. Trimming removed 4 bases at V and 7 bases at J, with 21 bases between. The CDR3 spells CASSGRTESASNEQFF. The CDR3, as DNA: TGCGCCAGCAGCGGGCGGACAGAAAGTGCCTCGAATGAGCAGTTCTTC.

This chain uses TRBV20-1 with TRBJ2-5; D gene unclear. The V end lost 2 bases, the J end lost 5 bases, and 6 bases lay between the germline ends. The CDR3 consists of 11 residues. Germline assignment: CDR1 DFQATT and CDR2 SNEGSKA (reference sequence). CDR3 in DNA: TGCAGTGCTAGATTTTCGGAGACCCAGTACTTC. As protein: CSARFSETQYF.

This chain uses TRBV7-2 with TRBJ1-5; possible D gene TRBD1, 5 bases. The CDR3 is made up of 14 amino acids. Between the trimmed V and J ends, which lost 1 base and 9 bases, there was a span of 13 bases. Germline CDR1 SGHTA, CDR2 FQGNSA. The CDR3 DNA reads TGTGCCAGCAGCTTAGAACAGGCCATAGGGCCCCAGCATTTT. Encoded protein: CASSLEQAIGPQHF.

J is TRBJ2-7 and V is TRBV10-3; TRBD1 agrees at 10 bases. The CDR3 is made up of 13 amino acids. Trimming took 6 bases from V and 2 from J; bases not matched to a gene: 1. Germline assignment: CDR1 ENHRY and CDR2 SYGVKD. CDR3 amino acids: CAISGTGAYEQYF. As DNA, the CDR3 is TGTGCCATCAGCGGGACAGGGGCCTACGAGCAGTACTTC.

The V and J genes are TRBV7-9 and TRBJ2-5; D perhaps matches TRBD1 (6 bases). This CDR3 spans 15 amino acids. The germline V gene has CDR1 SEHNR and CDR2 FQNEAQ (reference sequence). With 5 bases removed from V and 5 bases from J, the gap between germline ends came to 18 bases. CDR3 sequence (DNA): TGTGCCAGCAGCCCTAGGGGGATCTTGGAGGAGACCCAGTACTTC. Amino acids: CASSPRGILEETQYF.

The chain joins TRBV12-5 to TRBJ1-5; 7 nucleotides line up with TRBD1. Germline V gene data show CDR1 as LGHNT and CDR2 as FRNRAP. The V gene end was trimmed by 5 bases and the J gene end by 4 bases; junction bases not matched to a gene: 11. This CDR3 comprises 16 residues. CDR3 residues: CASGDLVLTGNQPQHF. CDR3 nucleotides: TGTGCTAGTGGTGACCTAGTGTTGACAGGGAATCAGCCCCAGCATTTT.